The 21 T cell receptor beta chains below were found in one sample sequenced in a study of blood T cell repertoires in COVID-19. Measured with immunoSEQ multiplex PCR; TCRdb has only the in-frame clones, and not every one. Of roughly 130,000 clones listed, over 80% were seen once; the top ten hold 9.7%. Sequencing was performed on peripheral blood. These receptor sequences come from a man aged 35 to 55 with active or convalescent COVID-19.

V usage is TRBV5-4 and J usage is TRBJ1-1; a weak D match, TRBD1 (5 bases). Trimming stripped 2 bases from V and 5 bases from J, with 7 bases between. Germline V lookup: CDR1 SGHNT, CDR2 YYREEE (reference sequence). This CDR3 contains 12 residues. The CDR3 loop reads CASSLRGTEAFF. CDR3 coding DNA: TGTGCCAGCAGCTTAAGGGGTACTGAAGCTTTCTTT.

The CDR3 region has the DNA TGTGCCAGCTCACCATCCAGCGGGGGGGTGCAAGAGACCCAGTACTTC. Amino acids: CASSPSSGGVQETQYF. The chain has TRBV18 and TRBJ2-5, with 10 bases identical to TRBD2. Germline V lookup: CDR1 KGHSH, CDR2 LQKENI. This CDR3 has 16 amino acids. The V and J ends lost 2 bases and 2 bases, in that order; junction bases with no gene match: 5.

V usage is TRBV11-2 and J usage is TRBJ1-6; D remains unclear. The CDR3 is made up of 14 amino acids. Per the germline V gene, CDR1 is SGHAT and CDR2 is FQNNGV. The V and J ends lost 3 bases and 1 base respectively, with 4 bases between them. The CDR3 here is CASSFSSYNSPLHF. In DNA, the CDR3 is TGTGCCAGCAGCTTTAGTTCCTATAATTCACCCCTCCACTTT.

The chain carries TRBV5-1 and TRBJ2-1; perhaps TRBD1 as D (5 bases). The CDR3 has 15 amino acids. V was pared by 2 bases and J by 0 bases, with 9 bases between. The germline gives CDR1 SGHRS, CDR2 YFSETQ. The CDR3 region is CASSFDSSSYNEQFF. The CDR3 DNA is TGCGCCAGCAGCTTTGACAGTAGCTCCTACAATGAGCAGTTCTTC.

The chain employs TRBV7-2 and TRBJ1-4, with 11 bases aligning to TRBD1. The CDR3 runs to 16 residues. Germline values: CDR1 SGHTA, CDR2 FQGNSA. V lost 3 bases, J lost 8 bases, and 8 bases stayed unmatched. CDR3: CASSLTGTGGPEKLFF. The CDR3 DNA sequence: TGTGCCAGCAGCTTGACCGGGACAGGGGGACCGGAAAAACTGTTTTTT.

This chain joins TRBV6-5 and TRBJ2-2; D remains ambiguous. Trimming took 10 bases from V and 3 from J, leaving 15 bases between them. The CDR3 is made up of 14 amino acids. The germline V gene has CDR1 MNHEY and CDR2 SVGAGI. The CDR3 region has the DNA TGTGCCACCTCTAAGATCGTCGACACCGGGGAGCTGTTTTTT. Its translation is CATSKIVDTGELFF.

This chain uses TRBV1 with TRBJ1-2; TRBD1 is the table's D call and was not checked against the DNA. TRBV1 is labeled a pseudogene. The CDR3 spans 14 residues. The CDR3 bases are TGCACCAGCAGCCATCGAGGACAGGACTATGGCTACACCTTC. Amino acids: CTSSHRGQDYGYTF.

V gene TRBV27 combines with J gene TRBJ2-7; 7 positions match TRBD2. There are 13 residues in the CDR3. Germline V gene lookup returns CDR1 MNHEY and CDR2 SMNVEV (reference sequence). With V trimmed by 3 bases and J by 6 bases, 5 bases remained unmatched. CDR3: CASSLGGLREQYF. The CDR3 DNA sequence: TGTGCCAGCAGTTTGGGGGGGTTACGCGAGCAGTACTTC.

The rearrangement joins TRBV6-5 to TRBJ1-5; 8 bases agree with TRBD1. There are 15 residues in the CDR3. Trimming at V came to 7 bases and at J to 7 bases, leaving 12 bases not matched to a gene. Germline V gene data show CDR1 as MNHEY and CDR2 as SVGAGI. The CDR3 sequence is CASTNRGQGKQPQHF. CDR3 nucleotide sequence: TGTGCCAGCACCAATAGAGGACAGGGAAAACAGCCCCAGCATTTT.

J is TRBJ2-7 and V is TRBV27, with D possibly being TRBD1 (6 bases). This CDR3 has 15 residues. The ends were cut back, 0 bases at V and 6 bases at J, with 15 bases in the middle. In germline, CDR1 is MNHEY, CDR2 SMNVEV (reference sequence). CDR3 residues: CASSLSGTRGLEQYF. In DNA, the CDR3 is TGTGCCAGCAGTTTATCGGGGACAAGGGGCCTCGAGCAGTACTTC.

The gene calls are TRBV30 and TRBJ1-2; TRBD1 matches 7 bases. Trimming cost V 4 bases and J 5 bases; bases outside gene matches: 7. The CDR3 is 13 residues long. Per germline, CDR1 GTSNPN and CDR2 SVGIG (reference sequence). CDR3: CAWKKGGGYGYTF. The CDR3 nucleotides read TGTGCCTGGAAAAAAGGGGGCGGATATGGCTACACCTTC.

In DNA, the CDR3 is TGCGCCAGCAGCCCGGGTGGGGCAAACTACGAGCAGTACTTC. This sequence encodes CASSPGGANYEQYF. This chain connects TRBV5-1 to TRBJ2-7, with D possibly being TRBD1 (5 bases). The germline CDR1 and CDR2 sequences are SGHRS and YFSETQ. Trimming took off 4 bases at V and 3 bases at J, with 14 bases between the two ends. CDR3 size: 14 residues.

This chain connects TRBV6-5 to TRBJ2-3; D is possibly TRBD1 (5 bases). In germline, CDR1 is MNHEY, CDR2 SVGAGI. V dropped 2 bases and J dropped 2 bases, with 14 bases sitting between them. The CDR3 loop spans 16 amino acids. CDR3 amino acids: CASSYLGAGNTDTQYF. DNA of the CDR3: TGTGCCAGCAGTTACCTGGGCGCAGGGAACACAGATACGCAGTATTTT.

V is TRBV6-5 and J is TRBJ2-7, with TRBD1 matching 9 bases. Germline assignment: CDR1 MNHEY and CDR2 SVGAGI. With 2 bases clipped from V and 5 bases from J, the junction kept 4 bases outside the gene matches. The CDR3 totals 14 residues. The CDR3 protein is CASSYGTGFDEQYF. The CDR3 DNA reads TGTGCCAGCAGTTACGGGACAGGGTTCGACGAGCAGTACTTC.

The rearrangement links TRBV5-1 to TRBJ2-3, with 7 bases that match TRBD2. Germline lookup yields CDR1 SGHRS and CDR2 YFSETQ. V lost 4 bases, J lost 4 bases, and 9 bases stayed unmatched. CDR3 length: 15 amino acids. CDR3 region: CASSTGTTLPDTQYF. The CDR3 coding sequence is TGCGCCAGCAGCACCGGGACTACGTTACCAGATACGCAGTATTTT. The variable domain in full, with the rest retrieved from reference TRBV5-1 and TRBJ2-3, is KAGVTQTPRYLIKTRGQQVTLSCSPISGHRSVSWYQQTPGQGLQFLFEYFSETQRNKGNFPGRFSGRQFSNSRSEMNVSTLELGDSALYLCASSTGTTLPDTQYFGPGTRLTVL.

A single count supports this clone. The chain carries TRBV21-1 and TRBJ2-7; TRBD1, the table's D call, was not compared with the DNA. TRBV21-1 is an annotated pseudogene. This CDR3 is built from 14 residues. DNA for the CDR3: TGTGCCAGCAGCAAAGAGGGGTTGGGGGCATGGGAGTACTTC. Translated, it gives CASSKEGLGAWEYF.

This clone was observed a single time. The chain has TRBV19 and TRBJ1-1, with TRBD1 matching 7 bases. In germline, CDR1 is LNHDA, CDR2 SQIVND (reference sequence). The CDR3 is 14 residues long. Trimming took 6 bases from V and 1 from J; bases not matched to a gene: 5. CDR3 region: CASSLTGTNTEAFF. For the CDR3, the DNA is TGTGCCAGTAGCTTGACAGGGACGAACACTGAAGCTTTCTTT.

This clone has a handful of counts. The rearrangement joins TRBV5-6 to TRBJ1-3; D is perhaps TRBD1 (6 bases). CDR3 length: 15 amino acids. In germline, CDR1 is SGHDT, CDR2 YYEEEE. Trimming stripped 2 bases from V and 3 bases from J, with 12 bases between. CDR3 sequence reads: CASSFTGLYGNTIYF. CDR3 DNA sequence: TGTGCCAGCAGCTTCACAGGGCTTTATGGAAACACCATATATTTT.

The gene calls are TRBV30 and TRBJ1-6; 7 bases align to TRBD1. Germline lookup yields CDR1 GTSNPN and CDR2 SVGIG (reference sequence). With 7 bases clipped from V and 0 bases from J, the junction kept 9 bases outside the gene matches. The CDR3 is 16 residues long. The CDR3 DNA follows: TGTGCCTCAGGGGGGACTGCTATCTCCTATAATTCACCCCTCCACTTT. Translated: CASGGTAISYNSPLHF.

This clone showed up just a few times. J is TRBJ2-3 and V is TRBV19; 8 bases are a match to TRBD2. After removal of 4 bases from V and 10 bases from J, the junction contained 4 bases not matched to a gene. Germline CDR1 reads LNHDA; CDR2 reads SQIVND (reference sequence). The CDR3 is 12 amino acids. In DNA form, the CDR3 reads TGTGCCAGTAGTACTGAGCGGGGGTCGCAGTATTTT. Translated: CASSTERGSQYF.

The gene calls are TRBV6-2 or TRBV6-3 and TRBJ1-5, with TRBD1 matching 7 bases. CDR1 and CDR2 from the germline V gene are MNHEY and SVGEGT. This CDR3 is 14 amino acids long. V shed 4 bases, J shed 4 bases, and the junction held 4 bases outside the gene matches. The CDR3 here is CASSWTGRNQPQHF. CDR3 sequence (DNA): TGTGCCAGCAGTTGGACAGGAAGAAATCAGCCCCAGCATTTT.